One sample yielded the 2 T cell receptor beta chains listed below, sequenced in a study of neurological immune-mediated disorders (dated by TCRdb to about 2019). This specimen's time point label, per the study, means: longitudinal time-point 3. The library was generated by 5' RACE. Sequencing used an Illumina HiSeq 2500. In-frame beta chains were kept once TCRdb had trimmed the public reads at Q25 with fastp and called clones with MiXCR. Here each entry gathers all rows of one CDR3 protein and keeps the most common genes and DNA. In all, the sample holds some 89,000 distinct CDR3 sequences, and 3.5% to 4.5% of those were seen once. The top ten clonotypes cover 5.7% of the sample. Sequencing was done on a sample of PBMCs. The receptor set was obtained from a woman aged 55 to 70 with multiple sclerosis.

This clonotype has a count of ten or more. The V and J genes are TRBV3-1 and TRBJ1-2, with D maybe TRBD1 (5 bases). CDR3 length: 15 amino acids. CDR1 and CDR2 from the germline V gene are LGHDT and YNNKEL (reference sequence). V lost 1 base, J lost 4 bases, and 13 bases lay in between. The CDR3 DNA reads TGTGCCAGCAGCCAAGGACCTGACAGTTTCTATGGCTACACCTTC. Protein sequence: CASSQGPDSFYGYTF.

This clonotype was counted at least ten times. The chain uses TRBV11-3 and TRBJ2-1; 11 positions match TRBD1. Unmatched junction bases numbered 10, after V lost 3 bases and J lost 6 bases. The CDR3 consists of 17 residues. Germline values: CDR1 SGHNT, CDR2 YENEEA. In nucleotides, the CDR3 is TGTGCCAGCAGCTTGGGTACCGGGACAGGGGGTGCCAATGAGCAGTTCTTC. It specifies CASSLGTGTGGANEQFF.